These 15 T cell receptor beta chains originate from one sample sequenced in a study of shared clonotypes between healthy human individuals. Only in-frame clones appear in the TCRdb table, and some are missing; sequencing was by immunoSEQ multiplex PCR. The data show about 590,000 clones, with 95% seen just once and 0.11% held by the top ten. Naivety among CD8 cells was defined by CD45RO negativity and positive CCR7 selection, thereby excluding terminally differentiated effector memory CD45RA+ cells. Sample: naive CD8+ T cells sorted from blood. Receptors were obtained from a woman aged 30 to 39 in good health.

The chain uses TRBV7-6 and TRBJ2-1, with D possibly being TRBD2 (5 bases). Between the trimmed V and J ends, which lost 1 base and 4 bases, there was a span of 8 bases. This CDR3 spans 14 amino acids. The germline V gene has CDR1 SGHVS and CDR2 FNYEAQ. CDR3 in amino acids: CASSLVPGYNEQFF. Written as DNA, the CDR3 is TGTGCCAGCAGCTTAGTTCCGGGATACAATGAGCAGTTCTTC.

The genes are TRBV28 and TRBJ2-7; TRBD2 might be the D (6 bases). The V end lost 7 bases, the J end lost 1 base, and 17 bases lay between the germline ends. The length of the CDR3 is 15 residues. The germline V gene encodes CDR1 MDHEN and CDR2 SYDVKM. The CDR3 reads CASIPSGESSYEQYF. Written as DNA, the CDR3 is TGTGCCAGCATCCCTTCGGGGGAGTCTTCCTACGAGCAGTACTTC.

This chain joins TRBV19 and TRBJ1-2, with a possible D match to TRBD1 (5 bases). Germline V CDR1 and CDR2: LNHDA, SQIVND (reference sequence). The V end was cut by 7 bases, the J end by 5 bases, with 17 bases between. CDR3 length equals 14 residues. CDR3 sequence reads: CASTPVAGLYGYTF. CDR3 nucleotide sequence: TGTGCCAGTACCCCGGTGGCAGGGCTTTATGGCTACACCTTC.

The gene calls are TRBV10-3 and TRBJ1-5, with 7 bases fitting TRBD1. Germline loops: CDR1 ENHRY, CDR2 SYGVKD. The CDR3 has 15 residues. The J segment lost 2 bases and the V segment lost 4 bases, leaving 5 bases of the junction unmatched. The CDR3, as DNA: TGTGCCATCAGTGCAGGCCAGGGGGGCAATCAGCCCCAGCATTTT. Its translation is CAISAGQGGNQPQHF.

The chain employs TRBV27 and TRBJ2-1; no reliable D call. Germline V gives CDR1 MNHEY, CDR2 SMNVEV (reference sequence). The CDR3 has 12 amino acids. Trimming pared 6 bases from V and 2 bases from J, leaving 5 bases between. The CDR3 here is CASRLAYNEQFF. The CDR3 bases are TGTGCCAGCAGGCTGGCCTACAATGAGCAGTTCTTC.

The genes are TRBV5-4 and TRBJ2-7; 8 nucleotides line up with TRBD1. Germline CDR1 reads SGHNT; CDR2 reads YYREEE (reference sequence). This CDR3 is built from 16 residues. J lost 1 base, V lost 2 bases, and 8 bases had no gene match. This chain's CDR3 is CASSFTGTGSSYEQYF. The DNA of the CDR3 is TGTGCCAGCAGCTTCACCGGGACAGGTAGTTCCTACGAGCAGTACTTC. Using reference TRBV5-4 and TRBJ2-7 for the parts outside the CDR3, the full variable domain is ETGVTQSPTHLIKTRGQQVTLRCSSQSGHNTVSWYQQALGQGPQFIFQYYREEENGRGNFPPRFSGLQFPNYSSELNVNALELDDSALYLCASSFTGTGSSYEQYFGPGTRLTVT.

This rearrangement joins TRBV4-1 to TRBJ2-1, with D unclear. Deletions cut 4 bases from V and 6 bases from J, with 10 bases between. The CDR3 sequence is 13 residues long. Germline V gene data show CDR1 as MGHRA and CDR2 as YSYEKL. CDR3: CASSRQTSNEQFF. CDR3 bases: TGCGCCAGCAGCCGACAAACTTCCAATGAGCAGTTCTTC.

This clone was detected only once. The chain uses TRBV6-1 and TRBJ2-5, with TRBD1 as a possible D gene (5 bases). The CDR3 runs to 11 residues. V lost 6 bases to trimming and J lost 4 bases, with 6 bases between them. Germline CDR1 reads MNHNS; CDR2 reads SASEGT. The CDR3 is CASRTVETQYF. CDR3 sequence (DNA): TGTGCCAGCAGGACAGTAGAGACCCAGTACTTC.

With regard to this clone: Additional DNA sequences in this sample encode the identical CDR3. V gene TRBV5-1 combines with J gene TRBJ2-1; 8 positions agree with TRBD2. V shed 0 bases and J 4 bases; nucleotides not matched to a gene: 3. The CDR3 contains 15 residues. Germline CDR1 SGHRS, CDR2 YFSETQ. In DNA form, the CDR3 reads TGCGCCAGCAGCTTGGCGGGAGGGGGTTACAATGAGCAGTTCTTC. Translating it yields CASSLAGGGYNEQFF.

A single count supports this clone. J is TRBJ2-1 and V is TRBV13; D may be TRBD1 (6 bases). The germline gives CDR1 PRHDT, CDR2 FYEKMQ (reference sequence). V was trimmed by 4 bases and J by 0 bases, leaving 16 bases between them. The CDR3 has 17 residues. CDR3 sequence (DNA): TGTGCCAGCAGCTCCAGTGAACAGGGTCGCTCCTACAATGAGCAGTTCTTC. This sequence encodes CASSSSEQGRSYNEQFF. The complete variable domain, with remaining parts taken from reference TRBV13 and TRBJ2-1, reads AAGVIQSPRHLIKEKRETATLKCYPIPRHDTVYWYQQGPGQDPQFLISFYEKMQSDKGSIPDRFSAQQFSDYHSELNMSSLELGDSALYFCASSSSEQGRSYNEQFFGPGTRLTVL.

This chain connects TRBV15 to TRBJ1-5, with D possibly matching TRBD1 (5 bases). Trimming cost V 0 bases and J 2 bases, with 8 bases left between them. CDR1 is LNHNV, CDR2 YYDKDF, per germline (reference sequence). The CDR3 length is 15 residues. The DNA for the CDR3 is TGTGCCACCAGCAGAGACAGGGATGGCAATCAGCCCCAGCATTTT. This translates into CATSRDRDGNQPQHF.

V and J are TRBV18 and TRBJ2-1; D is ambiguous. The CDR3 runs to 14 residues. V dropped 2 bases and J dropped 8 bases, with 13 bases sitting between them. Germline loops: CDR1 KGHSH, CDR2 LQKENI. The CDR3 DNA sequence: TGTGCCAGCTCACCAAGCACAGTCGGCGATGAGCAGTTCTTC. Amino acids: CASSPSTVGDEQFF.

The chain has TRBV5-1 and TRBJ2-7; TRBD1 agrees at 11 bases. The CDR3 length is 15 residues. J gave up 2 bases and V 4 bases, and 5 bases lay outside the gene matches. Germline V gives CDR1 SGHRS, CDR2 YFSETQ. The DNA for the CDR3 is TGCGCCAGCAGCATGGACAGGGGGCTTGCCTACGAGCAGTACTTC. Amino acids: CASSMDRGLAYEQYF.

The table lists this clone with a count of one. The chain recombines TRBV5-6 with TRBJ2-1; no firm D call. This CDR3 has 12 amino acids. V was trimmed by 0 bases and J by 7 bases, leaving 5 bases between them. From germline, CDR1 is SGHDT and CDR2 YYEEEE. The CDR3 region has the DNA TGTGCCAGCAGCTTGGGGTTGAATGAGCAGTTCTTC. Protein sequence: CASSLGLNEQFF.

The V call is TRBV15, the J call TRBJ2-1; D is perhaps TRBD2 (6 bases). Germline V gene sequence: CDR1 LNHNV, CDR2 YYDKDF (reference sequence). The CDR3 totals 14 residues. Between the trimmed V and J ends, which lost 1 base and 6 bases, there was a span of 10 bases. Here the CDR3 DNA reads TGTGCCACCAGCAGAGCCGGGAGATCCAATGAGCAGTTCTTC. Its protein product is CATSRAGRSNEQFF.